Listed below are T cell receptor beta chains from one sample, sequenced in a study of T cells in Graves' hyperthyroidism and ophthalmopathy. MiXCR, run by TCRdb on the multiplex PCR reads, gives a single entry per CDR3 protein. The sample has some 370,000 distinct CDR3 sequences, roughly a sixth seen once; the top ten hold 30% to 40%. Sequenced sample: blood. The receptors here all came from a woman younger than 45 with Graves' hyperthyroidism that later progressed to Graves' ophthalmopathy. Each CDR3 is given with its conserved first and last residue. A D gene is named only where the DNA matches it firmly. A clone size is listed for some rows: how often the clone was seen (once, few, many), or a class if it is expanded.

clone size: .
J gene: TRBJ2-2
D gene: .
V gene: TRBV27
CDR3 protein: CASSLGGTYTGELFF
CDR3 DNA: TGTGCCAGCAGTTTAGGGGGGACCTACACCGGGGAGCTGTTTTTT

clone size: many
J gene: TRBJ1-1
D gene: .
V gene: TRBV6-1
CDR3 protein: CASSRTADEAFF
CDR3 DNA: TGTGCCAGCAGTAGAACAGCTGATGAAGCTTTCTTT

clone size: many
J gene: TRBJ1-2
D gene: .
V gene: TRBV30
CDR3 protein: CAWRWGANYGYTF
CDR3 DNA: TGTGCCTGGAGGTGGGGTGCCAACTATGGCTACACCTTC

clone size: many
J gene: TRBJ2-5
D gene: .
V gene: TRBV5-4
CDR3 protein: CASSLQPTETQYF
CDR3 DNA: TGTGCCAGCAGCCTACAACCAACGGAGACCCAGTACTTC

clone size: .
J gene: TRBJ2-5
D gene: TRBD2
V gene: TRBV11-1
CDR3 protein: CASSLAPPLAGARETQYF
CDR3 DNA: TGTGCCAGCAGCTTAGCCCCCCCCCTAGCGGGAGCCCGAGAGACCCAGTACTTC

clone size: many
J gene: TRBJ2-7
D gene: .
V gene: TRBV20-1
CDR3 protein: CSATFPPSGTLYEQYF
CDR3 DNA: TGCAGTGCTACGTTCCCACCTTCCGGGACTTTGTACGAGCAGTACTTC

clone size: many
J gene: TRBJ2-7
D gene: .
V gene: TRBV2
CDR3 protein: CASSERAEDEQYF
CDR3 DNA: TGTGCCAGCAGTGAGAGGGCAGAAGACGAGCAGTACTTC

clone size: few
J gene: TRBJ2-1
D gene: TRBD2
V gene: TRBV5-1
CDR3 protein: CASSGLAGGGSNEQFF
CDR3 DNA: TGCGCCAGCAGCGGACTAGCGGGAGGTGGGAGCAATGAGCAGTTCTTC

clone size: few
J gene: TRBJ2-7
D gene: .
V gene: TRBV6-1
CDR3 protein: CASTDPLATYEQYF
CDR3 DNA: TGTGCCAGCACCGACCCGCTAGCCACCTACGAGCAGTACTTC

clone size: many
J gene: TRBJ1-2
D gene: TRBD1
V gene: TRBV30
CDR3 protein: CAWGTGYDVYGYTF
CDR3 DNA: TGTGCCTGGGGGACAGGTTACGATGTCTATGGCTACACCTTC

clone size: many
J gene: TRBJ2-1
D gene: .
V gene: TRBV28
CDR3 protein: CASRSTGSVYNEQFF
CDR3 DNA: TGTGCCAGCAGATCCACCGGGAGTGTCTACAATGAGCAGTTCTTC

clone size: many
J gene: TRBJ2-3
D gene: .
V gene: TRBV5-5
CDR3 protein: CASHKELDTQYF
CDR3 DNA: TGTGCCAGCCACAAAGAGTTGGATACGCAGTATTTT

clone size: many
J gene: TRBJ2-7
D gene: .
V gene: TRBV25-1
CDR3 protein: CASSVGADEQYF
CDR3 DNA: TGTGCCAGCAGTGTGGGTGCCGACGAGCAGTACTTC

clone size: few
J gene: TRBJ2-5
D gene: .
V gene: TRBV7-9
CDR3 protein: CASAGQFKETQYF
CDR3 DNA: TGTGCCAGCGCTGGGCAATTTAAAGAGACCCAGTACTTC

clone size: .
J gene: TRBJ1-2
D gene: .
V gene: TRBV27
CDR3 protein: CASSLSVGADGYTF
CDR3 DNA: TGTGCCAGCAGTTTATCTGTAGGGGCGGATGGCTACACCTTC

clone size: many
J gene: TRBJ2-3
D gene: .
V gene: TRBV5-1
CDR3 protein: CASSLGWGRPDTQYF
CDR3 DNA: TGCGCCAGCAGCTTGGGTTGGGGTCGTCCAGATACGCAGTATTTT

clone size: many
J gene: TRBJ2-3
D gene: TRBD2
V gene: TRBV29-1
CDR3 protein: CSVLPAGATDTQYF
CDR3 DNA: TGCAGCGTCCTCCCTGCGGGAGCCACAGATACGCAGTATTTT

clone size: .
J gene: TRBJ2-1
D gene: .
V gene: TRBV3-1
CDR3 protein: CASSPQPAGSYNEQFF
CDR3 DNA: TGTGCCAGCAGCCCCCAACCTGCGGGCTCCTACAATGAGCAGTTCTTC

clone size: few
J gene: TRBJ2-7
D gene: .
V gene: TRBV5-6
CDR3 protein: CASSLFGGGTGGEGGHEQYF
CDR3 DNA: TGTGCCAGCAGCTTGTTCGGCGGCGGGACGGGGGGAGAGGGGGGACACGAGCAGTACTTC

clone size: many
J gene: TRBJ1-1
D gene: .
V gene: TRBV29-1
CDR3 protein: CSPGNTEAFF
CDR3 DNA: TGCAGTCCGGGGAACACTGAAGCTTTCTTT

clone size: many
J gene: TRBJ1-1
D gene: .
V gene: TRBV7-2
CDR3 protein: CASSLVTHRGQLNTEAFF
CDR3 DNA: TGTGCCAGCAGCTTAGTAACCCATAGGGGCCAACTGAACACTGAAGCTTTCTTT

clone size: many
J gene: TRBJ2-7
D gene: .
V gene: TRBV14
CDR3 protein: CASSRTGTFYEQYF
CDR3 DNA: TGTGCCAGCAGCCGTACCGGGACTTTCTACGAGCAGTACTTC

clone size: many
J gene: TRBJ2-7
D gene: .
V gene: TRBV2
CDR3 protein: CAGGGTRYEQYF
CDR3 DNA: TGTGCTGGGGGCGGGACCCGCTACGAGCAGTACTTC

clone size: many
J gene: TRBJ2-7
D gene: .
V gene: TRBV12-3/TRBV12-4
CDR3 protein: CASSWGRAYEQYF
CDR3 DNA: TGTGCCAGCAGTTGGGGACGGGCCTACGAGCAGTACTTC

clone size: many
J gene: TRBJ2-7
D gene: .
V gene: TRBV11-1
CDR3 protein: CASSLRTPAYEQYF
CDR3 DNA: TGTGCCAGCAGCTTACGTACCCCCGCCTACGAGCAGTACTTC

clone size: many
J gene: TRBJ1-5
D gene: .
V gene: TRBV27
CDR3 protein: CASSVNGNQPQHF
CDR3 DNA: TGTGCCAGCAGCGTAAACGGTAATCAGCCCCAGCATTTT

clone size: many
J gene: TRBJ1-1
D gene: .
V gene: TRBV6-1
CDR3 protein: CASEFGGVQEEAFF
CDR3 DNA: TGTGCCAGTGAGTTTGGGGGAGTACAGGAGGAAGCTTTCTTT

clone size: few
J gene: TRBJ2-6
D gene: TRBD2
V gene: TRBV27
CDR3 protein: CASSSRGSGSGSGANVLTF
CDR3 DNA: TGTGCCAGCAGTTCCCGGGGTAGCGGGAGCGGCTCTGGGGCCAACGTCCTGACTTTC

clone size: .
J gene: TRBJ2-7
D gene: .
V gene: TRBV5-1
CDR3 protein: CASSLAGEYNEQYF
CDR3 DNA: TGCGCCAGCAGCTTGGCCGGAGAGTACAATGAGCAGTACTTC